This TCR beta chain was recorded in a study of neurological immune-mediated disorders. Trimming stripped 1 base from V and 5 bases from J, with 12 bases between. The CDR3 runs to 15 residues. Germline V gene data show CDR1 as SGHTA and CDR2 as FQGNSA. Many counts were recorded for this clonotype. The unsorted libraries were prepared from 2 million PBMCs (stored at -80 C). The authors produced cDNA by 5'RACE using 10-nucleotide random UMIs. MiXCR, run by TCRdb on the 5' RACE reads, gives a single entry per CDR3 protein. Of 30,000 or so distinct CDR3 sequences in the sample, about 4.5% are singletons; the top ten hold under 30%.

Material for sequencing was PBMCs. This clonotype was obtained from a man aged 18 to 30 in good health. The chain is built from TRBV7-2 and TRBJ2-1; possibly TRBD1 or TRBD2 for D (5 bases each). The CDR3 sequence: CASSLGGLGNNEQFF. For the CDR3, the DNA is TGTGCCAGCAGCTTAGGGGGGTTAGGGAACAATGAGCAGTTCTTC.